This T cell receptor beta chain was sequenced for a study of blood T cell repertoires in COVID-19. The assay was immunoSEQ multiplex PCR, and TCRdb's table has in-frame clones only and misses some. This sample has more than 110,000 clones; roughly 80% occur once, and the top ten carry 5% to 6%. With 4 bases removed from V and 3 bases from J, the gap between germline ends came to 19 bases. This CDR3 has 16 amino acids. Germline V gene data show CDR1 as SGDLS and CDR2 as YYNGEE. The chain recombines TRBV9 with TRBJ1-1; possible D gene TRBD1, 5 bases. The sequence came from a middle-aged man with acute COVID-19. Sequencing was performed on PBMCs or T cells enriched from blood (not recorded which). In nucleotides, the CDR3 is TGTGCCAGCAGCACTTCACAGGATTCCTGGGACACTGAAGCTTTCTTT. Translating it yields CASSTSQDSWDTEAFF.